The rows below give T cell receptor beta chains drawn from one sample of a study of cytomegalovirus exposure and HLA in healthy donors. Using immunoSEQ multiplex PCR, the repertoire was profiled, and TCRdb retains in-frame clones only, with some absent. The sample includes about 130,000 clones, 70% to 90% of them seen just once. Sequenced sample: PBMCs. The receptors stem from a boy between 10 and 17 years old in good health and CMV-seronegative. CDR3s leave out the opening cysteine and the closing phenylalanine or tryptophan.

j_call	v_call	cdr3_aa
TRBJ1-6	TRBV7-9	ASSLEPTVNSPLH
TRBJ1-6	TRBV15	ATSSLREGNSPLH
TRBJ2-7	TRBV5-5	ASSFGRDAIFYEQY
TRBJ2-7	TRBV7-9	ASSLDKGQGPDEQY
TRBJ2-7	TRBV6-4	ASRLSGRGGQY
TRBJ1-6	TRBV5-5	ASTPEPGGYSPLH
TRBJ2-7	TRBV6-5	ASSYVPLAGYEQY
TRBJ2-2	TRBV28	ASSFLDRGIGELF
TRBJ2-3	TRBV2	ASSEEGGASDTQY
TRBJ1-1	TRBV19	ASSIPGRGTEAF
TRBJ1-2	TRBV2	ASRETLGRSGYT
TRBJ1-2	TRBV7-3	ASSRSQGEYGYT
TRBJ1-3	TRBV27	ASSPDRGLGNTIY
TRBJ2-7	TRBV6-5	ASSSTGYEQY
TRBJ2-3	TRBV5-4	ASSLAGLAISTDTQY
TRBJ1-2	TRBV30	AWSANRGGYGYT
TRBJ2-3	TRBV5-4	ASSLRIAGSTDTQY
TRBJ1-2	TRBV7-9	ASSFPRTGSGYT
TRBJ2-4	TRBV19	ASSPSGKGIQY
TRBJ2-7	TRBV25-1	ASSDWTSGTYEQY
TRBJ2-7	TRBV27	ASSLAGVLYEQY
TRBJ2-3	TRBV6-4	ASSEGGDTDTQY
TRBJ2-1	TRBV27	ASSPGLAAYNEQF
TRBJ2-1	TRBV5-1	ASSAPTSGIYNEQF
TRBJ2-2	TRBV4-1	ASSQKNSPFDRNTGELF
TRBJ1-1	TRBV5-5	ASSLGRWGDTEAF
TRBJ1-3	TRBV11-2	ASSLDGQVFSGNTIY
TRBJ2-7	TRBV27	ASSHRDRGSYEQY
TRBJ2-3	TRBV27	ASSLRQGNTDTQY
TRBJ2-1	TRBV9	ASSVEVMGGSYNEQF
TRBJ2-7	TRBV15	ATSRDGSSGGPAYEQY